The clone carrying this TCR beta chain was seen a single time. The data stem from a study of cytomegalovirus exposure and HLA in healthy donors. The assay was immunoSEQ multiplex PCR, and TCRdb's table has in-frame clones only and misses some. The sample contains tens of thousands of clones, 95% of which appear only once. The CDR3 consists of 14 residues. Deletions cut 5 bases from V and 4 bases from J, with 12 bases between. Germline V lookup: CDR1 SGHTA, CDR2 FQGNSA. The source is a young woman in good health and CMV-seronegative. The rearrangement uses TRBV7-2 and TRBJ1-5; D is undetermined. Material: PBMCs. The CDR3 is CASSRTDTNQPQHF. In DNA, the CDR3 is TGTGCCAGCAGCCGGACTGATACTAATCAGCCCCAGCATTTT.